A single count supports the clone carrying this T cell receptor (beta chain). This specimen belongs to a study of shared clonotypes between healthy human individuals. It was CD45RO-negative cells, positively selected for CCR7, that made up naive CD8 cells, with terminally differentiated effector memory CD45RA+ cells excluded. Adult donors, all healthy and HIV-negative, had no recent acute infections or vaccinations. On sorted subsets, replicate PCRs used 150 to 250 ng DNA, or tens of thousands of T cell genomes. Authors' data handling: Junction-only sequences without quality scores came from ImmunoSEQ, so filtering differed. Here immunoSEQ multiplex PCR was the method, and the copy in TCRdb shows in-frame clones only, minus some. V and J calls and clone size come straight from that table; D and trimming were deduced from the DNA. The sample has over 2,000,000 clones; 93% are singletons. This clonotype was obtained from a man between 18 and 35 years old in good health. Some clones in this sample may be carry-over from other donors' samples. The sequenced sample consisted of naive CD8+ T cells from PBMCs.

CDR3 coding DNA: TGTGCCAGCAGCTTAGCCAGGTTTGTGGCTCTCGACACTGAAGCTTTCTTT. Its protein is CASSLARFVALDTEAFF. The chain combines TRBV7-6 with TRBJ1-1; D gene ambiguous. V gave up 0 bases and J gave up 3 bases, with 17 bases separating them. The germline V gene has CDR1 SGHVS and CDR2 FNYEAQ. The CDR3 has 17 amino acids.